A few counts support the clone carrying this TCR beta chain. Its antigen is undetermined. This sample was taken from a study of blood T cells in healthy people across ages. The overall study: Template-switching capture recovered about one barcoded beta molecule per two T cells. Whole-study findings and limits: The study could not conclusively compare naive and antigen-experienced cells, given its unsorted PBMCs. With age, beta diversity per million T cells declined roughly linearly, significantly by approximately 40.

The CDR3 has 11 residues. CDR1 is MDHEN and CDR2 is SYDVKM in the germline V gene. Then a second PCR, running roughly 7 to 12 cycles, was carried out with a sample-barcoded 5' primer and a J-beta primer mix. A single record per CDR3 protein comes from TCRdb applying MiXCR to the 5' RACE reads. The data hold more than 650,000 distinct CDR3 sequences, with roughly 53% observed a single time. This chain uses TRBV28 with TRBJ2-5; maybe TRBD2 (5 bases). The J call may be incorrect, as the DNA end agrees better with TRBJ2-7. Specimen: blood. The source is a man at least 80 years old in good health. CDR3: CASMEDYEQYF. The CDR3 nucleotides read TGTGCCAGCATGGAGGACTACGAGCAGTACTTC.